The 28 T cell receptor beta chains below were found in one sample sequenced in a study of regulatory T cells in long-lasting Graves disease. Noted time point: newly diagnosed GD, antithyroid drugs for less than 3 months. PBMC-extracted RNA yielded the TCR library. iRepertoire HTBI primers and Arm-PCR of CDR3 regions built TCR beta libraries. TCRdb processed the multiplex PCR reads anew with MiXCR; each CDR3 protein has one entry. The sample consists of about 420,000 distinct CDR3 sequences, over 15% of them appearing once. In addition, the sample was reused for a study of T cells in Graves' hyperthyroidism and ophthalmopathy.

This specimen was peripheral blood mononuclear cells (PBMCs), taken at new diagnosis, from a patient treated with antithyroid drugs. The origin of the receptors is a woman between 18 and 29 years old with Graves disease.

The table lists this clonotype with many counts. The chain is built from TRBV11-2 and TRBJ2-7; weak D call: TRBD1 (5 bases). Per germline, CDR1 SGHAT and CDR2 FQNNGV. The V end lost 5 bases, the J end lost 3 bases, and 14 bases lay between the germline ends. This CDR3 is built from 14 residues. In DNA form, the CDR3 reads TGTGCCAGCAGCCCCCCGGAAGGGGACTACGAGCAGTACTTC. Encoded protein: CASSPPEGDYEQYF.

This clonotype was detected ten times or more. The rearrangement uses TRBV6-1 and TRBJ2-7, with TRBD2 matching 15 bases. Germline V lookup: CDR1 MNHNS, CDR2 SASEGT. V dropped 5 bases and J dropped 2; count of bases not matched to a gene: 7. The length of the CDR3 is 17 residues. CDR3 coding DNA: TGTGCCAGCAGTAAGGGACTAGCGGGAGGTAAAACCTACGAGCAGTACTTC. It specifies CASSKGLAGGKTYEQYF.

V gene TRBV3-1 combines with J gene TRBJ1-2; possible D gene TRBD1, 5 bases. The germline V gene has CDR1 LGHDT and CDR2 YNNKEL (reference sequence). There are 15 residues in the CDR3. V shed 1 base and J shed 4 bases, with 13 bases lying between them. DNA for the CDR3: TGTGCCAGCAGCCAAGCCGGGGACGGGTTCTATGGCTACACCTTC. Amino acid sequence: CASSQAGDGFYGYTF.

This clonotype was seen repeatedly, ten times or more. This rearrangement joins TRBV2 to TRBJ2-5; TRBD2 agrees at 9 bases. The CDR3 loop spans 14 amino acids. Trimming took 9 bases from V and 5 from J; bases not matched to a gene: 10. Germline CDR1 and CDR2: SNHLY and FYNNEI. The CDR3 region has the DNA TGTGCCAGTCTCCTACTAGCGGGTCGGGAGACCCAGTACTTC. Protein: CASLLLAGRETQYF.

This clonotype was observed many times. The chain combines TRBV15 with TRBJ2-7; 7 bases agree with TRBD2. The V and J ends lost 1 base and 7 bases, in that order; junction bases with no gene match: 10. The CDR3 consists of 15 residues. CDR1 LNHNV and CDR2 YYDKDF come from the germline V gene (reference sequence). DNA for the CDR3: TGTGCCACCAGCAGAGCCCGGACTGGGACTATAGAGCAGTACTTC. Translated, it gives CATSRARTGTIEQYF.

This clonotype was seen only a few times. CDR3 coding DNA: TGTGCCATCAGTGAGTCTTCAGCCTACGAGCAGTACTTC. Translating gives CAISESSAYEQYF. V is TRBV10-3 and J is TRBJ2-7; unclear D gene. Germline loops: CDR1 ENHRY, CDR2 SYGVKD. The CDR3 spans 13 residues. V was trimmed by 0 bases and J by 2 bases, leaving 5 bases between them.

The V call is TRBV6-1, the J call TRBJ1-5; a weak D match, TRBD1 (5 bases). Germline lookup yields CDR1 MNHNS and CDR2 SASEGT. The germline V and J ends were trimmed by 2 bases and 11 bases, with 7 bases remaining between them. CDR3 length: 11 residues. CDR3 loop: CASSERGAQHF. CDR3 bases: TGTGCCAGCAGTGAAAGGGGAGCCCAGCATTTT.

The chain combines TRBV11-3 with TRBJ2-7; 10 bases line up with TRBD2. The CDR3 extends over 18 amino acids. The germline gives CDR1 SGHNT, CDR2 YENEEA. The V and J ends lost 0 bases and 3 bases, in that order; junction bases with no gene match: 11. The CDR3 reads CASSLDLPLAGVDYEQYF. The CDR3, as DNA: TGTGCCAGCAGCTTAGACCTCCCCCTAGCGGGAGTTGACTACGAGCAGTACTTC.

The gene calls are TRBV4-1 and TRBJ2-7, with a weak D call TRBD1 (6 bases). Per germline, CDR1 MGHRA and CDR2 YSYEKL. The CDR3 runs 15 residues. Trimming stripped 1 base from V and 2 bases from J, with 12 bases between. CDR3: CASSQGSTGPYEQYF. The CDR3 bases are TGCGCCAGCAGCCAAGGGAGTACAGGGCCCTACGAGCAGTACTTC.

The sample holds a few counts of this clonotype. The CDR3 DNA reads as TGTGCCAGCAGTTACTCGAGCCGGGGGAGGACAGATACGCAGTATTTT. Residues: CASSYSSRGRTDTQYF. This chain uses TRBV6-5 with TRBJ2-3; TRBD2 is a possible D gene (6 bases). Germline CDR1 and CDR2: MNHEY and SVGAGI. V was cut by 0 bases and J by 3 bases, with 13 bases left in between. This CDR3 comprises 16 residues.

The chain is built from TRBV13 and TRBJ2-2, with 10 bases matching TRBD2. The V gene end was trimmed by 7 bases and the J gene end by 3 bases; junction bases not matched to a gene: 11. The CDR3 has 17 residues. The V gene's germline CDR1 is PRHDT and CDR2 FYEKMQ (reference sequence). The CDR3 spells CASKPGLAGDDTGELFF. CDR3 nucleotide sequence: TGTGCCAGCAAACCGGGCCTAGCGGGAGATGACACCGGGGAGCTGTTTTTT.

This clonotype was seen repeatedly, ten times or more. V usage is TRBV7-2 and J usage is TRBJ2-1, with D perhaps TRBD2 (6 bases). From germline, CDR1 is SGHTA and CDR2 FQGNSA. Trimming removed 5 bases at V and 2 bases at J, with 19 bases between. The CDR3 extends over 17 amino acids. In DNA form, the CDR3 reads TGTGCCAGCAGCCCGCCACCGGGACTCCCTGCCTACAATGAGCAGTTCTTC. Its protein product is CASSPPPGLPAYNEQFF.

This clonotype was seen more than once but under ten times. This chain connects TRBV25-1 to TRBJ2-1, with 9 bases that match TRBD2. V lost 2 bases to trimming and J lost 1 base; unmatched junction nucleotides: 6. Germline V lookup: CDR1 MGHDK, CDR2 SYGVNS. The CDR3 length is 17 residues. In nucleotides, the CDR3 is TGTGCCAGCAGTGAACGGGCTAGCGGGAAGTCCTACAATGAGCAGTTCTTC. Its translation: CASSERASGKSYNEQFF.

This clonotype has ten or more counts. The chain recombines TRBV20-1 with TRBJ1-4; D unclear. The ends were cut back, 0 bases at V and 2 bases at J, with 10 bases in the middle. The germline CDR1 and CDR2 sequences are DFQATT and SNEGSKA (reference sequence). The CDR3 extends over 15 amino acids. This CDR3 reads CSARDNGLTNEKLFF. CDR3 in DNA: TGCAGTGCTAGAGACAACGGGTTGACTAATGAAAAACTGTTTTTT.

This clonotype was observed a few times. The genes are TRBV15 and TRBJ1-4; TRBD1 might be the D (5 bases). The length of the CDR3 is 16 residues. V dropped 5 bases and J dropped 3 bases, with 16 bases sitting between them. Germline V gene sequence: CDR1 LNHNV, CDR2 YYDKDF (reference sequence). The CDR3 sequence is CATSGQTVLPNEKLFF. CDR3 sequence (DNA): TGTGCCACCAGCGGCCAGACAGTTTTACCTAATGAAAAACTGTTTTTT.

This clonotype was observed a few times. V is TRBV7-9 and J is TRBJ2-6; the match to TRBD1 covers 7 bases. The CDR3 spans 16 residues. Germline-derived CDR1 and CDR2 are SEHNR and FQNEAQ (reference sequence). V lost 6 bases and J lost 0; bases outside the gene matches: 5. CDR3 in amino acids: CASRTRQGSGANVLTF. CDR3 nucleotide sequence: TGTGCCAGCAGAACGAGACAGGGCTCTGGGGCCAACGTCCTGACTTTC. Complete variable domain (other parts from reference TRBV7-9 and TRBJ2-6): DTGVSQNPRHKITKRGQNVTFRCDPISEHNRLYWYRQTLGQGPEFLTYFQNEAQLEKSRLLSDRFSAERPKGSFSTLEIQRTEQGDSAMYLCASRTRQGSGANVLTFGAGSRLTVL.

This clonotype was picked up many times. As DNA, the CDR3 is TGTGCCAGCAGTGATAGGGAGGTCTTTCCTTACGAGCAGTACTTC. This codes for CASSDREVFPYEQYF. The chain links TRBV6-1 to TRBJ2-7, with D maybe TRBD2 (6 bases). Germline V CDR1 and CDR2: MNHNS, SASEGT. Trimming removed 3 bases at V and 4 bases at J, with 16 bases between. The CDR3 is 15 amino acids.

This sequence joins TRBV7-9 and TRBJ2-1, with 8 nucleotides matching TRBD2. The CDR3 sequence is 18 residues long. CDR1 and CDR2 (germline): SEHNR, FQNEAQ (reference sequence). V lost 4 bases and J lost 1; bases outside the gene matches: 12. CDR3 DNA sequence: TGTGCCAGCAGCTCACCGCCCGGGGGGGCAAATTCCTACAATGAGCAGTTCTTC. Translation: CASSSPPGGANSYNEQFF. Full variable domain (remainder filled in from reference TRBV7-9 and TRBJ2-1): DTGVSQNPRHKITKRGQNVTFRCDPISEHNRLYWYRQTLGQGPEFLTYFQNEAQLEKSRLLSDRFSAERPKGSFSTLEIQRTEQGDSAMYLCASSSPPGGANSYNEQFFGPGTRLTVL.

Many counts were recorded for this clonotype. The chain recombines TRBV18 with TRBJ1-2; no clear D gene. Per the germline V gene, CDR1 is KGHSH and CDR2 is LQKENI. The length of the CDR3 is 13 residues. V lost 2 bases and J 2 bases, leaving 6 bases between the germline ends. The CDR3 reads CASSPSSNYGYTF. CDR3 DNA: TGTGCCAGCTCACCAAGCAGCAACTATGGCTACACCTTC.

This clonotype showed up just a few times. The chain carries TRBV7-9 and TRBJ1-1, with D perhaps matching TRBD1 (6 bases). The CDR3 loop spans 14 amino acids. V lost 5 bases, J lost 7 bases, and 17 bases lay in between. CDR1 and CDR2 (germline): SEHNR, FQNEAQ (reference sequence). The CDR3 DNA follows: TGTGCCAGCAGCCTAGGTGGGGGGCGAGTTGAAGCTTTCTTT. Protein sequence: CASSLGGGRVEAFF.

This clonotype was picked up many times. The CDR3 nucleotides are TGTGCCAGCAGCCCCGCGGGGGAGCAGTACTTC. Amino acids: CASSPAGEQYF. V is TRBV11-2 and J is TRBJ2-7, with D perhaps TRBD2 (6 bases). The V end was cut by 5 bases, the J end by 7 bases, with 9 bases between. The CDR3 has 11 amino acids. From germline, CDR1 is SGHAT and CDR2 FQNNGV.

The rearrangement links TRBV4-1 to TRBJ2-1, with D possibly being TRBD2 (6 bases). The CDR3 loop spans 17 amino acids. Germline V gene sequence: CDR1 MGHRA, CDR2 YSYEKL. V was cut by 4 bases and J by 0 bases, with 16 bases left in between. DNA for the CDR3: TGCGCCAGCAGCCCGAGGGACCTAGCGAGCTCCTACAATGAGCAGTTCTTC. Encoded protein: CASSPRDLASSYNEQFF.

J is TRBJ1-5 and V is TRBV7-9; no clear D. CDR1 SEHNR and CDR2 FQNEAQ come from the germline V gene (reference sequence). The CDR3 extends over 14 amino acids. Trimming left V 5 bases short and J 2 bases short, with 10 bases between. The CDR3 loop is CASSRGLGNQPQHF. As DNA, the CDR3 is TGTGCCAGCAGCCGAGGGCTAGGCAATCAGCCCCAGCATTTT.

Of note for this clonotype: A far bigger clonotype differs at one base, so this is likely a read error. V gene TRBV20-1 combines with J gene TRBJ2-7; TRBD2 agrees at 8 bases. Germline lookup yields CDR1 DFQATT and CDR2 SNEGSKA (reference sequence). The junction had 10 bases not matched to a gene; V was cut back by 5 bases and J by 7 bases. The length of the CDR3 is 13 residues. The CDR3 DNA reads TGCAGTGCTCCTCGGGAGGGCGCCAATGAGCAGTACTTC. Translated: CSAPREGANEQYF.

This rearrangement joins TRBV5-5 to TRBJ1-5, with 7 bases identical to TRBD1. Germline V gene data show CDR1 as SGHKS and CDR2 as YYEKEE (reference sequence). The V gene end was trimmed by 1 base and the J gene end by 3 bases; junction bases not matched to a gene: 7. The CDR3 consists of 16 residues. The CDR3 DNA reads TGTGCCAGCAGCTTGATTCCGGGACAGACCAATCAGCCCCAGCATTTT. Amino acids: CASSLIPGQTNQPQHF.

This clonotype was seen many times. This chain connects TRBV6-5 to TRBJ2-1; D not resolved. Between the trimmed V and J ends, which lost 0 bases and 0 bases, there was a span of 3 bases. The CDR3 contains 14 residues. Germline V gene sequence: CDR1 MNHEY, CDR2 SVGAGI. Here the CDR3 reads CASSYSSSYNEQFF. In nucleotides, the CDR3 is TGTGCCAGCAGTTACTCTTCCTCCTACAATGAGCAGTTCTTC.

This clonotype was observed at least ten times. V gene TRBV28 combines with J gene TRBJ1-1; TRBD1 might be the D (5 bases). Deletions cut 3 bases from V and 7 bases from J, with 21 bases between. The CDR3 has 16 amino acids. Germline V gene lookup returns CDR1 MDHEN and CDR2 SYDVKM. The CDR3 region is CASSLGDGRGVVEAFF. CDR3 DNA: TGTGCCAGCAGTTTGGGGGACGGGCGTGGGGTGGTTGAAGCTTTCTTT.

This clonotype has ten or more counts. This chain joins TRBV18 and TRBJ2-3; D possibly corresponds to TRBD2 (6 bases). Germline CDR1 reads KGHSH; CDR2 reads LQKENI. This CDR3 comprises 15 residues. Trimming stripped 1 base from V and 6 bases from J, with 14 bases between. Here the CDR3 DNA reads TGTGCCAGCTCACCACGGCGCGGGGATTCTGATACGCAGTATTTT. This sequence encodes CASSPRRGDSDTQYF.